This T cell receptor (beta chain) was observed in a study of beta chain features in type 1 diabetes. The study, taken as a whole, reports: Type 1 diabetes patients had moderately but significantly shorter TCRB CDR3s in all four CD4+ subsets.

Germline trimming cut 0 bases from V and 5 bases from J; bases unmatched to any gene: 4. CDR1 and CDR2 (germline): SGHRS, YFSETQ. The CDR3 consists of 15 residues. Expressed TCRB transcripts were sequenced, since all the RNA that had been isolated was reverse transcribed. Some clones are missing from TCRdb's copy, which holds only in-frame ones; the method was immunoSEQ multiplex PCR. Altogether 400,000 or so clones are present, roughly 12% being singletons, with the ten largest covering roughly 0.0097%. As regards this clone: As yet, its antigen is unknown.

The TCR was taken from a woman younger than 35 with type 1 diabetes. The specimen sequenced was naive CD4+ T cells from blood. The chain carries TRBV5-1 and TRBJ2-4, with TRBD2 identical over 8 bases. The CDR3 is CASSLVPAGENIQYF. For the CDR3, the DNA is TGCGCCAGCAGCTTGGTTCCAGCGGGGGAAAACATTCAGTACTTC.